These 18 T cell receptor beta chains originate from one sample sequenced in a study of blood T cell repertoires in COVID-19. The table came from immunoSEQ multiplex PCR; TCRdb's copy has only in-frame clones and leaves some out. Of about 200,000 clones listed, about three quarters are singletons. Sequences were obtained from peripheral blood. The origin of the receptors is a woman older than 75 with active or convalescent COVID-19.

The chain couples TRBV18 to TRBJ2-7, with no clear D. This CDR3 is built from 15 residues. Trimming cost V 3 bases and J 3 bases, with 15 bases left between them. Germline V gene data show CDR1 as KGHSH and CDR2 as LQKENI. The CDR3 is CASSPYLTSNYEQYF. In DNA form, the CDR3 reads TGTGCCAGCTCACCGTACCTGACATCGAACTACGAGCAGTACTTC.

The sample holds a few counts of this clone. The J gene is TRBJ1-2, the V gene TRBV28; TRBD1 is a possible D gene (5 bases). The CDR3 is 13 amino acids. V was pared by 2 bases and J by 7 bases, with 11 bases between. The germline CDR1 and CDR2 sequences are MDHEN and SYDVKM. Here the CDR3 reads CASSLAGGGGYTF. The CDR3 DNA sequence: TGTGCCAGCAGTTTAGCCGGGGGAGGTGGCTACACCTTC.

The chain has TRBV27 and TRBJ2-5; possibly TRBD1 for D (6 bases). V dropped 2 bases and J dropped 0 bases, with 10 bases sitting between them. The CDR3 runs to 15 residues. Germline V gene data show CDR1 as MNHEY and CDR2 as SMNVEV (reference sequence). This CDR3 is CASSLLTGYQETQYF. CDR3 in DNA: TGTGCCAGCAGTTTACTCACAGGGTACCAAGAGACCCAGTACTTC.

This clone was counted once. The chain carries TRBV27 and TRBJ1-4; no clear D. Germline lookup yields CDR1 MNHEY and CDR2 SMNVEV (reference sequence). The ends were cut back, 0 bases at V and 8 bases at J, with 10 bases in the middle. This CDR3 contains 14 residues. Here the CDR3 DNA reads TGTGCCAGCAGTTTATCCCCACCGGGGGAAAAACTGTTTTTT. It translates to CASSLSPPGEKLFF. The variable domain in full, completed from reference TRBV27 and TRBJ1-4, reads EAQVTQNPRYLITVTGKKLTVTCSQNMNHEYMSWYRQDPGLGLRQIYYSMNVEVTDKGDVPEGYKVSRKEKRNFPLILESPSPNQTSLYFCASSLSPPGEKLFFGSGTQLSVL.

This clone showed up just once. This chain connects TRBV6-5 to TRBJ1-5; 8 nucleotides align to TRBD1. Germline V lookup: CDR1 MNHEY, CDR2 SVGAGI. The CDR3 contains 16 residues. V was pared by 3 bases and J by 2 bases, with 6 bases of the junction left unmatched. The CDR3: CASSYSLTGGNQPQHF. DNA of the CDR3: TGTGCCAGCAGTTATTCCCTGACAGGGGGCAATCAGCCCCAGCATTTT.

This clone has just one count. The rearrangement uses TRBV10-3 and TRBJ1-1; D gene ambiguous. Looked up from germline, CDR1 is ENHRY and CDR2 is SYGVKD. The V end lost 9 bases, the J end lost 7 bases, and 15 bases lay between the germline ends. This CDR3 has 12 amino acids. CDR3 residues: CAIGADTFEAFF. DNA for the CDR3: TGTGCCATTGGTGCAGACACTTTTGAAGCTTTCTTT.

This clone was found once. CDR3 in amino acids: CASSQGPGTVYGYTF. The CDR3, as DNA: TGCGCCAGCAGCCAAGGTCCGGGAACCGTCTATGGCTACACCTTC. The gene calls are TRBV4-1 and TRBJ1-2; D is ambiguous. The V end lost 1 base, the J end lost 4 bases, and 13 bases lay between the germline ends. Germline V gene data show CDR1 as MGHRA and CDR2 as YSYEKL. The CDR3 has 15 residues.

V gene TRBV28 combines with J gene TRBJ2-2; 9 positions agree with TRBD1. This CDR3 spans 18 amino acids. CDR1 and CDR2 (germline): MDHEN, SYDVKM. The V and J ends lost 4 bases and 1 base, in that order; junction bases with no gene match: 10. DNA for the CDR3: TGTGCCAGCAGTTCTACCCAGGACAGGGGTTTGAACACCGGGGAGCTGTTTTTT. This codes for CASSSTQDRGLNTGELFF.

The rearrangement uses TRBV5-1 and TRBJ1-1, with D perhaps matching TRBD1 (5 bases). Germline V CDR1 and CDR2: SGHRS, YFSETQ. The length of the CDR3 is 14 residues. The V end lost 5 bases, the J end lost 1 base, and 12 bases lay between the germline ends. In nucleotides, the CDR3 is TGCGCCAGCAGAACCCAGACAGAGAACACTGAAGCTTTCTTT. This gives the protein CASRTQTENTEAFF.

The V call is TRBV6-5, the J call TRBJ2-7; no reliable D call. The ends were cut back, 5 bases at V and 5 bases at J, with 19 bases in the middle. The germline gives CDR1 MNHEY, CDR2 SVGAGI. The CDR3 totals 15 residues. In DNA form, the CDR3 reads TGTGCCAGCAGTCCATCCCCGGCACAGTCCCACGAGCAGTACTTC. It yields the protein CASSPSPAQSHEQYF.

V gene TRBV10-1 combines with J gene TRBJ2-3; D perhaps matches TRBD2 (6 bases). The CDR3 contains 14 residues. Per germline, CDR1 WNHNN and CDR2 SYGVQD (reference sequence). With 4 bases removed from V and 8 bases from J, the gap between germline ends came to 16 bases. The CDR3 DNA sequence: TGCGCCAGCAGTGCTACGGGGCGGGACCGTACGCAGTATTTT. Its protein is CASSATGRDRTQYF.

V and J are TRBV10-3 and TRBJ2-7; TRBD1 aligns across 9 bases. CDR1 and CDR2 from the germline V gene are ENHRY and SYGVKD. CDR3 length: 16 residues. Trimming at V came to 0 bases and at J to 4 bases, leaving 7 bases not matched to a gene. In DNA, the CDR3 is TGTGCCATCAGTGAGTCGCCACCACAGGGGGCTTACGAGCAGTACTTC. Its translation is CAISESPPQGAYEQYF.

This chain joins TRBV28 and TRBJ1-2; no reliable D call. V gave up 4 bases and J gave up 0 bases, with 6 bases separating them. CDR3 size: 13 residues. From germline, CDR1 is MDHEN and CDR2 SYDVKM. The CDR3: CASSSIPNYGYTF. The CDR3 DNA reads TGTGCCAGCAGTTCTATCCCTAACTATGGCTACACCTTC.

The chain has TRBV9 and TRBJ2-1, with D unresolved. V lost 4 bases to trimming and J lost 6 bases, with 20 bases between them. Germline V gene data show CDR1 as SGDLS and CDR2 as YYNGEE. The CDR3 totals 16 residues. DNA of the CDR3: TGTGCCAGCAGCCCCCCGGGTAGCCCCTTTCTCAATGAGCAGTTCTTC. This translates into CASSPPGSPFLNEQFF. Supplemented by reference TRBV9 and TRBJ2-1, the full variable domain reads DSGVTQTPKHLITATGQRVTLRCSPRSGDLSVYWYQQSLDQGLQFLIQYYNGEERAKGNILERFSAQQFPDLHSELNLSSLELGDSALYFCASSPPGSPFLNEQFFGPGTRLTVL.

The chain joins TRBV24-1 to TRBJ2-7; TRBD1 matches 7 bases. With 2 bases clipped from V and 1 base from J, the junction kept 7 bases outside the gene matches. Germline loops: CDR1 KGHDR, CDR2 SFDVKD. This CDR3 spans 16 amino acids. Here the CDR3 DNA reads TGTGCCACCAGTGATTCCCAGGGGGTTACTTCCTACGAGCAGTACTTC. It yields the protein CATSDSQGVTSYEQYF.

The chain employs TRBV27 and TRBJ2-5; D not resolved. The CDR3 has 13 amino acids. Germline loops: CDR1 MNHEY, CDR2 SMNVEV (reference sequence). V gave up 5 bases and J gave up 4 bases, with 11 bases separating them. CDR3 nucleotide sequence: TGTGCCAGCAGTGCGTGGAGTGTAGAGACCCAGTACTTC. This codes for CASSAWSVETQYF.

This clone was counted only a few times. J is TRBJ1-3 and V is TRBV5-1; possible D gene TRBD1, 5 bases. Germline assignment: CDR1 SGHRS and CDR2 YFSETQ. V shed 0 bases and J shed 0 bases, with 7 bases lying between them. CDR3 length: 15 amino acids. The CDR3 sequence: CASSLEGDSGNTIYF. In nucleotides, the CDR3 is TGCGCCAGCAGCTTGGAAGGGGACTCTGGAAACACCATATATTTT.

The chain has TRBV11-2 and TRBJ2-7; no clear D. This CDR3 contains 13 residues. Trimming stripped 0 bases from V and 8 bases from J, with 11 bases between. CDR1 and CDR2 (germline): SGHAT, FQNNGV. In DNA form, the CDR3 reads TGTGCCAGCAGCTTAGATGCCAGAATTAAGCAGTACTTC. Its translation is CASSLDARIKQYF.